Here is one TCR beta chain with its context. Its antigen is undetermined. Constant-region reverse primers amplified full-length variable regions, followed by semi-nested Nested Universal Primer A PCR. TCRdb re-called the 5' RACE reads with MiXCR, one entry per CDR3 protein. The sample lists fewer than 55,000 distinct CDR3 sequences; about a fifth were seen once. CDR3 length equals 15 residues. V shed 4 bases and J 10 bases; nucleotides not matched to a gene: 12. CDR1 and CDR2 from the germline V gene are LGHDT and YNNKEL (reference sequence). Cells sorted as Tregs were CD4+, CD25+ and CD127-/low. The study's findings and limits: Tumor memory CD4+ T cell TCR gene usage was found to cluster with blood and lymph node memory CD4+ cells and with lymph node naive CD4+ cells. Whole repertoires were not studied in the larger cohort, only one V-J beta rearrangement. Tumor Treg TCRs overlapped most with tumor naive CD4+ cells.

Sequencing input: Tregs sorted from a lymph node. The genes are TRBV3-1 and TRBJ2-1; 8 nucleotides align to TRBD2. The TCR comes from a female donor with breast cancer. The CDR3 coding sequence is TGTGCCAGCAGCCCAGGGACTAGAGGGGTCGGCGAGCAGTTCTTC. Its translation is CASSPGTRGVGEQFF.